This T cell receptor beta chain was captured by sequencing in a study of blood T cells in healthy people across ages. Overall study results and limits: In older individuals, TCR beta diversity per million T cells was lower, falling roughly linearly with age.

Notes on this clonotype: Its antigen is still unknown.

Primed by a sample-barcoded 5' primer and a J-beta primer mix, a second PCR proceeded for about 7 to 11 cycles. Via MiXCR, TCRdb re-called the 5' RACE reads, giving one row per CDR3 protein. Here the sample spans around 1.1 million distinct CDR3 sequences, roughly two fifths being singletons. The trim removed 4 bases at V and 2 bases at J, leaving 2 bases unmatched. This CDR3 has 15 residues. Germline CDR1 and CDR2: DFQATT and SNEGSKA (reference sequence). The sample providers were healthy Caucasian people from Russia, aged roughly 6 to 95. Per-sample PBMC isolation yielded at least 6.5 million cells.

The TCR originated in a man aged 18 to 35 in good health. J is TRBJ1-4 and V is TRBV20-1; 12 bases line up with TRBD1. Sequenced sample: blood. CDR3 residues: CSATGTGGTNEKLFF. CDR3 nucleotide sequence: TGCAGTGCTACCGGGACAGGGGGCACTAATGAAAAACTGTTTTTT.